This TCR beta chain appears in the sequencing data of a study of T cell repertoires in cytomegalovirus infection. Study-wide background: Well-studied HLA-B-restricted CMV epitopes were used in the study alongside recently identified HLA-C-restricted ones. Shared public TCR beta signatures pointed to both CMV infection and a matching HLA type. The study, taken as a whole, reports: Across the ex vivo response, the dominant clonotypes were HLA-C-restricted CMV-specific TCR beta clonotypes.

TCRdb ran MiXCR on the reads and lists one entry per CDR3 protein. Here the sample spans roughly 700,000 distinct CDR3 sequences, around a third being singletons. With 4 bases removed from V and 4 bases from J, the gap between germline ends came to 15 bases. This CDR3 region has 15 residues. CDR1 MNHGY and CDR2 SAAAGT come from the germline V gene. About this clonotype itself: The target antigen is unknown.

The sequenced sample was cultured PBMCs, obtained from culture after CMV antigen stimulation. The rearrangement joins TRBV6-8 to TRBJ2-3, with D tentatively TRBD2 (6 bases). This TCR came from a human donor in good health (CMV status not recorded). Some clones in this sample may be carry-over from other donors' samples. CDR3 amino acids: CASSSLRGFPDTQYF. CDR3 DNA: TGTGCCAGCAGTTCGTTGCGGGGTTTTCCAGATACGCAGTATTTT.